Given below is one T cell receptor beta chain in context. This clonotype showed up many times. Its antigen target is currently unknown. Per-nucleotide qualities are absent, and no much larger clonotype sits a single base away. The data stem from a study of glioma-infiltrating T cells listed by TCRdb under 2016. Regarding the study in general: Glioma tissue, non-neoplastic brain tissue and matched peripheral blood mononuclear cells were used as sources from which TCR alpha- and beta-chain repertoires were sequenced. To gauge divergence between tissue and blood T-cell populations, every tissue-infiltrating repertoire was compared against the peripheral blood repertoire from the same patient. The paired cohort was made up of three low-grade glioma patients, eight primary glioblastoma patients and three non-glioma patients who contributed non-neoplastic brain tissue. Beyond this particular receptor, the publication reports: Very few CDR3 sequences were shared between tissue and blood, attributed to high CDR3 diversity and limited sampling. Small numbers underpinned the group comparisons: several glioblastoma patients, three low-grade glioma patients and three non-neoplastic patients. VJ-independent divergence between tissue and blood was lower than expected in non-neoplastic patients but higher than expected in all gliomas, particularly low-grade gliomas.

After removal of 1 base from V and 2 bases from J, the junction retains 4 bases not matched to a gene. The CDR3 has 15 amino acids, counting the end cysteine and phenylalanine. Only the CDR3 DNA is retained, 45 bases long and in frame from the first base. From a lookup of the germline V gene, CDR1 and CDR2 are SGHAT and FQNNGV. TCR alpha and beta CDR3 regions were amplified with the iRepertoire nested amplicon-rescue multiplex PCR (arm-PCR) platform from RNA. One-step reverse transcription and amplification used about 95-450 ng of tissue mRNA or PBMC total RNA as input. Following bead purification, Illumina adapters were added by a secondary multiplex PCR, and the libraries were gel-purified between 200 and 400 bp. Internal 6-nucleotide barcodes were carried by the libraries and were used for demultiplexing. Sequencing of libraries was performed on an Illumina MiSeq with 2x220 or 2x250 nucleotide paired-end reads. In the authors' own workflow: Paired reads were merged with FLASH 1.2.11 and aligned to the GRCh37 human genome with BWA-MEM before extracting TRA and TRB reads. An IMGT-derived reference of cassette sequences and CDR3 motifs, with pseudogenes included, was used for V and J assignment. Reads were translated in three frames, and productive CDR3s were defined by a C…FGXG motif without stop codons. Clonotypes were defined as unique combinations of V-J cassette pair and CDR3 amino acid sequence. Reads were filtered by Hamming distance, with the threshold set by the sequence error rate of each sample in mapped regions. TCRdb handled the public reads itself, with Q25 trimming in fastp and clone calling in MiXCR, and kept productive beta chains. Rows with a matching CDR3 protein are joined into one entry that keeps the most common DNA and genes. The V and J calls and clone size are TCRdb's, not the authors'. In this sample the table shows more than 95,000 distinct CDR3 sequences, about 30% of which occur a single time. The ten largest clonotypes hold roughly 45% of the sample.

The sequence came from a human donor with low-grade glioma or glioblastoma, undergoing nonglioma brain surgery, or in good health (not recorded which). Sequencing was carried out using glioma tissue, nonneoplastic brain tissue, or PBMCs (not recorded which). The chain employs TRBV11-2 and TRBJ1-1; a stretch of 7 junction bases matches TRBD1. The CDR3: CASSLGDRVNTEAFF. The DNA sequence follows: TGTGCCAGCAGCTTAGGGGACAGAGTTAACACTGAAGCTTTCTTT. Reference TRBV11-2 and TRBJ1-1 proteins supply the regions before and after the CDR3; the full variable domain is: EAGVAQSPRYKIIEKRQSVAFWCNPISGHATLYWYQQILGQGPKLLIQFQNNGVVDDSQLPKDRFSAERLKGVDSTLKIQPAKLEDSAVYLCASSLGDRVNTEAFFGQGTRLTVV.